This TCR beta chain stems from a study of Graves' ophthalmopathy and Graves' hyperthyroidism. Regarding the study as a whole: The model forecast ophthalmopathy progression, reaching roughly 70% sensitivity and 72.22% specificity.

The CDR3 sequence is 13 residues long. The V gene lost 6 bases and the J gene lost 8 bases, with 11 bases spanning the gap. Looked up from germline, CDR1 is MNHEY and CDR2 is SMNVEV (reference sequence). Ophthalmopathy donors showed moderate-to-severe activity, CAS ≥3, NOSPECS ≥4 and a duration under 3 months. Establishment of the diagnosis relied upon clinical symptoms, serum thyroxine, TRAb, thyroid ultrasound and orbital computed tomography. This clonotype was detected ten times or more. Its cognate antigen is unknown. The authors amplified TCR beta CDR3 regions from RNA transcripts. An opening RT-PCR round employed HTBI primers and preceded a second-round multiplex PCR. One entry per CDR3 protein, called by TCRdb with MiXCR from the multiplex PCR reads. The sample holds approximately 210,000 distinct CDR3 sequences, roughly 21% seen once.

This clonotype was obtained from a woman aged 45-65 years with Graves' ophthalmopathy. The source material was peripheral blood. This sequence joins TRBV27 and TRBJ1-6; no clear D gene. CDR3 loop: CASRVEYDSPLHF. As DNA, the CDR3 is TGTGCCAGCAGGGTTGAATATGATTCACCCCTCCACTTT.